One sample yielded the 9 T cell receptor beta chains listed below, sequenced in a study of cytomegalovirus exposure and HLA in healthy donors. The PCR employed 60 Vbeta primers together with 13 Jbeta primers. Sequencing used immunoSEQ multiplex PCR; TCRdb keeps in-frame clones, though not all of them. Of 200,000 to 250,000 clones detected, more than 75% appear once; the ten largest clones hold 1% to 1.5%. Sequencing was carried out using PBMCs. The receptors derive from a human donor in good health.

This clone has only one observation. The same CDR3 also results from other DNA sequences found in this sample. The chain uses TRBV9 and TRBJ2-1, with D tentatively TRBD2 (6 bases). Trimming pared 0 bases from V and 0 bases from J, leaving 7 bases between. The CDR3 has 15 residues. The germline CDR1 and CDR2 sequences are SGDLS and YYNGEE. CDR3 in amino acids: CASSVERVSYNEQFF. The CDR3 region has the DNA TGTGCCAGCAGCGTAGAGCGGGTCTCCTACAATGAGCAGTTCTTC.

This clone was detected only once. The rearrangement uses TRBV7-6 and TRBJ1-1; a weak D match, TRBD1 (6 bases). The CDR3 extends over 14 amino acids. Trimming took 5 bases from V and 1 from J, leaving 11 bases between them. CDR1 and CDR2 (germline): SGHVS, FNYEAQ. CDR3 loop: CASSRRGGNTEAFF. The CDR3 DNA reads as TGTGCCAGCAGCCGAAGGGGGGGGAACACTGAAGCTTTCTTT.

V gene TRBV2 combines with J gene TRBJ1-1, with D perhaps matching TRBD1 (6 bases). Germline loops: CDR1 SNHLY, CDR2 FYNNEI. V gave up 7 bases and J gave up 1 base, with 10 bases separating them. This CDR3 region has 13 residues. As DNA, the CDR3 is TGTGCCAGCAATGGACAGAGGAACACTGAAGCTTTCTTT. It is translated as CASNGQRNTEAFF.

The chain combines TRBV7-9 with TRBJ1-1; 7 bases map to TRBD1. V gave up 7 bases and J gave up 0 bases; unmatched junction bases: 5. Germline V gives CDR1 SEHNR, CDR2 FQNEAQ (reference sequence). The CDR3 contains 14 residues. The CDR3: CASTKGQLNTEAFF. CDR3 bases: TGTGCCAGCACTAAGGGACAGTTGAACACTGAAGCTTTCTTT.

The chain has TRBV5-1 and TRBJ2-5; 9 bases align to TRBD1. CDR3 length: 18 residues. Germline V gene data show CDR1 as SGHRS and CDR2 as YFSETQ. The V segment lost 3 bases and the J segment 5 bases; nucleotides outside the gene matches: 17. The CDR3 loop reads CASSSRPPQQGARETQYF. CDR3 coding DNA: TGCGCCAGCAGCTCTAGACCCCCTCAACAGGGGGCTAGGGAGACCCAGTACTTC.

This chain joins TRBV5-6 and TRBJ2-7; no clear D gene. This CDR3 comprises 13 residues. V lost 0 bases to trimming and J lost 3 bases, with 7 bases between them. Germline values: CDR1 SGHDT, CDR2 YYEEEE. The CDR3, as DNA: TGTGCCAGCAGCTTGGGTGCGGACTACGAGCAGTACTTC. Amino acids: CASSLGADYEQYF. The complete variable domain, with remaining parts taken from reference TRBV5-6 and TRBJ2-7, reads DAGVTQSPTHLIKTRGQQVTLRCSPKSGHDTVSWYQQALGQGPQFIFQYYEEEERQRGNFPDRFSGHQFPNYSSELNVNALLLGDSALYLCASSLGADYEQYFGPGTRLTVT.

This clone was observed a few times. The rearrangement uses TRBV7-6 and TRBJ2-5, with D possibly TRBD1 on 5 matching bases. The J call may be incorrect, as the DNA end agrees better with TRBJ2-7. Germline assignment: CDR1 SGHVS and CDR2 FNYEAQ. The CDR3 is made up of 14 amino acids. CDR3 sequence: CASSSTVQIYEQYF. The CDR3 coding sequence is TGTGCCAGCAGCTCGACAGTTCAAATCTACGAGCAGTACTTC.

The chain employs TRBV9 and TRBJ2-5; the D is unclear. The V end lost 6 bases, the J end lost 4 bases, and 16 bases lay between the germline ends. This CDR3 is 14 amino acids long. The germline V gene encodes CDR1 SGDLS and CDR2 YYNGEE. The CDR3, as DNA: TGTGCCAGCACACGGTATATTTTCGGAGAGACCCAGTACTTC. The encoded protein is CASTRYIFGETQYF.

The V gene is TRBV9, the J gene TRBJ2-5; perhaps TRBD1 as D (6 bases). Trimming took 4 bases from V and 5 from J, leaving 18 bases between them. Germline-derived CDR1 and CDR2 are SGDLS and YYNGEE. The CDR3 has 15 residues. The CDR3 DNA sequence: TGTGCCAGCAGCTTAGGGGCAGGGGCGGTGGAGACCCAGTACTTC. It is translated as CASSLGAGAVETQYF.